Each of the 5 T cell receptor beta chains below was sequenced from the same sample in a study of T cell responses to AZD1222 COVID-19 vaccine. Produced via immunoSEQ multiplex PCR; TCRdb's table is partial and in-frame only. The sample includes under 170,000 clones, 75% to 95% of them seen just once. Material: peripheral blood, obtained 28 days after the second AZD1222 dose. These receptors came from an adult who received the AZD1222 COVID-19 vaccine.

The genes are TRBV7-2 and TRBJ1-5; D possibly corresponds to TRBD1 (6 bases). V lost 3 bases, J lost 4 bases, and 13 bases lay in between. Per germline, CDR1 SGHTA and CDR2 FQGNSA. The CDR3 has 15 amino acids. The CDR3 DNA is TGTGCCAGCAGCTTGAGGACAGCTTTGAATCAGCCCCAGCATTTT. Its translation: CASSLRTALNQPQHF.

J is TRBJ1-3 and V is TRBV30, with 11 bases that match TRBD1. The CDR3 loop spans 19 amino acids. CDR1 and CDR2 from the germline V gene are GTSNPN and SVGIG (reference sequence). The J segment lost 1 base and the V segment lost 3 bases, leaving 14 bases of the junction unmatched. CDR3 region: CAWSRTRTGGHSSGNTIYF. The CDR3 bases are TGTGCCTGGAGCCGCACCCGGACAGGGGGCCACAGTTCTGGAAACACCATATATTTT.

The V and J genes are TRBV19 and TRBJ1-1, with D perhaps TRBD1 (5 bases). The germline V and J ends were trimmed by 3 bases and 0 bases, with 11 bases remaining between them. This CDR3 is 15 amino acids long. Germline-derived CDR1 and CDR2 are LNHDA and SQIVND (reference sequence). The CDR3 DNA is TGTGCCAGTAGTATCCTCGGGGGAGTGAACACTGAAGCTTTCTTT. Residues: CASSILGGVNTEAFF. Supplemented by reference TRBV19 and TRBJ1-1, the full variable domain reads DGGITQSPKYLFRKEGQNVTLSCEQNLNHDAMYWYRQDPGQGLRLIYYSQIVNDFQKGDIAEGYSVSREKKESFPLTVTSAQKNPTAFYLCASSILGGVNTEAFFGQGTRLTVV.

The chain couples TRBV2 to TRBJ1-2, with D perhaps TRBD1 (5 bases). The V end was cut by 6 bases, the J end by 0 bases, with 8 bases between. The CDR3 covers 13 residues. Germline CDR1 SNHLY, CDR2 FYNNEI. In nucleotides, the CDR3 is TGTGCCAGCAGACCAGGGACTAACTATGGCTACACCTTC. Its translation is CASRPGTNYGYTF.

V and J are TRBV6-6 and TRBJ1-5, with TRBD1 matching 10 bases. The germline V gene encodes CDR1 MNHNY and CDR2 SVGAGI (reference sequence). The CDR3 runs 19 residues. Trimming removed 6 bases from V and 0 bases from J; junction bases left unmatched: 14. CDR3 amino acids: CASSSDWGQGIYSNQPQHF. The DNA of the CDR3 is TGTGCCAGCAGCTCCGACTGGGGACAGGGGATTTATAGCAATCAGCCCCAGCATTTT.